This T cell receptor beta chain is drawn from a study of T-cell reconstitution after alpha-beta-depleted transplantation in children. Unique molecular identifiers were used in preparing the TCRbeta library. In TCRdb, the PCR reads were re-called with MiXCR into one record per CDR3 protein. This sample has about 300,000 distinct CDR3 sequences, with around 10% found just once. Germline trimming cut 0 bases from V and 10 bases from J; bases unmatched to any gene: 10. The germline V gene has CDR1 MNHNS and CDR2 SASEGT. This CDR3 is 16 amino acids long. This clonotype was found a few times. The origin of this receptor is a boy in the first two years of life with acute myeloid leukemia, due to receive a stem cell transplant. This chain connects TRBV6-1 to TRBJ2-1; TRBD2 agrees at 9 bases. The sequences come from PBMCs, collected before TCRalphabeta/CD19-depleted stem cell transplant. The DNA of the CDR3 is TGTGCCAGCAGTGAAGCGAGGAGGCGGGGGGGCCCGGAGCAGTTCTTC. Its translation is CASSEARRRGGPEQFF.